The T cell receptor beta chain described here comes from a study of vaccination effects on CD4 cells after COVID-19. Across the study: Samples were taken post-vaccine, and their median timing was 72 days after the second dose. Points from the study as a whole: Convalescent patients' post-vaccine spike repertoire was mostly distinct vaccine-induced clones.

Concerning this clone itself: Its antigen is unknown.

A 10-day culture period preceded the isolation of CD4+ T cells. The individual was infected with SARS-CoV-2 between March and December 2020, as confirmed by PCR. Of the BNT162b2 and mRNA-1273 vaccines, participants received two doses of one or the other. IL-2 medium took the place of half the medium on both days 3 and 7. Repertoires were generated with immunoSEQ multiplex PCR, while TCRdb's copy carries only in-frame clones and drops some. The sample records about 50,000 clones, around 80% being singletons. This CDR3 spans 19 amino acids. V lost 1 base, J lost 3 bases, and 10 bases stayed unmatched. Germline V gene sequence: CDR1 SGHTA, CDR2 FQGNSA.

This specimen consisted of CD4+ T cells from PBMCs cultured without peptide, obtained after COVID-19 vaccination. This chain links TRBV7-2 with TRBJ2-6; TRBD1 matches 9 bases. This clonotype was sampled from a human donor who had a prior SARS-CoV-2 infection. DNA of the CDR3: TGTGCCAGCAGCTTAGAGGGGACAGGGTCTCGCGTTGGGGCCAACGTCCTGACTTTC. Translated, it gives CASSLEGTGSRVGANVLTF. Drawing the rest from reference TRBV7-2 and TRBJ2-6, the complete variable domain is GAGVSQSPSNKVTEKGKDVELRCDPISGHTALYWYRQSLGQGLEFLIYFQGNSAPDKSGLPSDRFSAERTGGSVSTLTIQRTQQEDSAVYLCASSLEGTGSRVGANVLTFGAGSRLTVL.